The table lists the clone carrying this TCR beta chain with a count of one. The data were produced by immunoSEQ multiplex PCR, yet TCRdb's version contains in-frame clones alone and is incomplete. The repertoire holds a few hundred thousand clones, nearly 90% seen once, with around 2.3% in the top ten. This sample was included in a study of blood T cell repertoires in COVID-19. In the study overall: The study drew acute and convalescent COVID-19 samples from the United States, Italy and Spain. The cDNA or gDNA used as material had been derived from T cells, B-cell-depleted T cells, or PBMCs.

V was pared by 4 bases and J by 5 bases, with 8 bases between. This CDR3 spans 13 amino acids. Germline CDR1 reads SGHDN; CDR2 reads FVKESK. In Seattle, patients joined the study during active infection and were tracked longitudinally. The receptor was isolated from a woman aged 60-70 years with COVID-19, enrolled during active disease. The V gene is TRBV14, the J gene TRBJ2-2; TRBD1 might be the D (6 bases). Material: peripheral blood. The CDR3 DNA sequence: TGTGCCAGCAGCCTAACAGGGACCGGGGAGCTGTTTTTT. Translation gives CASSLTGTGELFF.